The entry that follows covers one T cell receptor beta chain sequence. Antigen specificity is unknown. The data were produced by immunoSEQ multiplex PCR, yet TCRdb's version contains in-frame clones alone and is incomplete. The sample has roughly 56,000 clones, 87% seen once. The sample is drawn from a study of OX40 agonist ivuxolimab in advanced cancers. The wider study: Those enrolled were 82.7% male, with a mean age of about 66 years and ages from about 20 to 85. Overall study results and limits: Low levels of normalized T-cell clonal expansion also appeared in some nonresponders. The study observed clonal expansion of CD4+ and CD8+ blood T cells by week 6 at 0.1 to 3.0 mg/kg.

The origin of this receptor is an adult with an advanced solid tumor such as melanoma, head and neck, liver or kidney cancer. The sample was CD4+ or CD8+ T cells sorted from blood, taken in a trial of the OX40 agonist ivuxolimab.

In DNA, the CDR3 is TGTGCCAGCAGCCCCGAATACAGGGCCACTGAAGCTTTCTTT. Translating gives CASSPEYRATEAFF. The genes are TRBV5-4 and TRBJ1-1, with D possibly being TRBD1 (6 bases). The V and J ends lost 4 bases and 4 bases respectively, with 14 bases between them. Germline V gives CDR1 SGHNT, CDR2 YYREEE (reference sequence). The CDR3 length is 14 residues.